Described below is a single T cell receptor beta chain sequence and its context. This receptor's antigen is unknown. No base-level quality is on record; no much larger clone is a single base apart. The entry originates in a study of response to subunit inactivated influenza vaccine (dated by TCRdb to between 2017 and 2018). Study-level background: Deep quantitative T cell receptor repertoire profiling was used in the study to track responses to a trivalent subunit inactivated influenza vaccine.

Library generation was performed with RT-PCR. Instrument on record: Illumina HiSeq 2500. TCRdb ran its own pipeline on the public reads, namely fastp trimming at Q25 and MiXCR clone calling, and kept in-frame beta chains. Rows with one shared CDR3 protein collapse into an entry with the most common genes and DNA. This sample has 600,000 to 700,000 distinct CDR3 sequences in its table, and about 15% of those were observed once. The ten most abundant clones make up less than 8.5% of the sample. Broad study findings and their caveats: The authors suggested that each seasonal influenza vaccination may recruit only a limited number of new T cells.

Trimming removed 6 bases from V and 2 bases from J, leaving 14 bases between the germline ends. CDR1 and CDR2, per the germline V gene, are SQVTM and ANQGSEA. There are 13 amino acids in the CDR3, from cysteine to phenylalanine inclusive. This entry keeps only the CDR3 DNA: 39 bases, framed from base 1. The material sequenced was PBMCs from blood, taken 14 to 15 days before vaccination. The sequence joins TRBV29-1 to TRBJ2-7; the D gene is perhaps TRBD1 or TRBD2, each of them matching over 6 bases. This sequence originates from a man in his fifties who received an inactivated influenza vaccine. Donor details come from another sample of the same person, matched by shared clones. The bases are TGCAGCGTATTGGGAGGACAGACCTACGAGCAGTACTTC. It translates as CSVLGGQTYEQYF.